This T cell receptor beta chain derives from a study of blood T cell repertoires in COVID-19. Study-level background: Samples representing acute and convalescent COVID-19 were sourced from the United States, Italy and Spain. PBMCs, B-cell-depleted T cells, or T cells provided the cDNA or gDNA that made up the material.

In the source study's methods: Amplification with reference gene primers provided the estimates of nucleated cell counts. Method: immunoSEQ multiplex PCR; TCRdb's copy keeps in-frame clones and lacks some. V and J calls and clone size follow that table, whereas D and trimming were derived from the DNA. The data contain 18,000 or so clones, roughly 80% of them seen just once; the ten biggest clones take up approximately 9.9%. This CDR3 is 17 amino acids long. Per germline, CDR1 GTSNPN and CDR2 SVGIG (reference sequence). The V and J ends lost 3 bases and 0 bases respectively, with 15 bases between them.

The chain employs TRBV30 and TRBJ2-6; D might be TRBD1 (5 bases). Sequenced: peripheral blood. The sequence came from an elderly man with acute or convalescent COVID-19. In DNA form, the CDR3 reads TGTGCCTGGAGAGATAACAGGTTAATCTCTGGGGCCAACGTCCTGACTTTC. This translates into CAWRDNRLISGANVLTF.